The sequence of this T cell receptor (beta chain) was determined in a study of T cells in Graves' hyperthyroidism and ophthalmopathy. The study, taken as a whole, reports: A model of 13 V-J pairs discriminated ophthalmopathy from stable hyperthyroidism. In blood, most of the thyroid clonotypes expanded above 0.001 were also present.

With 3 bases clipped from V and 1 base from J, the junction kept 4 bases outside the gene matches. This CDR3 is built from 14 residues. Germline assignment: CDR1 DFQATT and CDR2 SNEGSKA (reference sequence). RNA transcripts were the template for amplifying TCR beta CDR3 regions. HTBI primers were employed in a first-round RT-PCR of the TCR CDR3. One entry per CDR3 protein, called by TCRdb with MiXCR from the multiplex PCR reads. The table shows more than 300,000 distinct CDR3 sequences, with approximately 14% occurring only once. Thyroid ultrasound, orbital computed tomography, clinical symptoms, and serum thyroxine and TRAb underpinned diagnoses. A remark on this clonotype: As yet, its antigen is unknown.

Sequencing was performed on blood. This rearrangement joins TRBV20-1 to TRBJ2-7; 9 positions match TRBD2. The TCR sequence derives from a woman under 40 with Graves' hyperthyroidism. CDR3 loop: CSASSSGISYEQYF. CDR3 in DNA: TGCAGTGCTAGTTCTAGCGGGATATCCTACGAGCAGTACTTC.